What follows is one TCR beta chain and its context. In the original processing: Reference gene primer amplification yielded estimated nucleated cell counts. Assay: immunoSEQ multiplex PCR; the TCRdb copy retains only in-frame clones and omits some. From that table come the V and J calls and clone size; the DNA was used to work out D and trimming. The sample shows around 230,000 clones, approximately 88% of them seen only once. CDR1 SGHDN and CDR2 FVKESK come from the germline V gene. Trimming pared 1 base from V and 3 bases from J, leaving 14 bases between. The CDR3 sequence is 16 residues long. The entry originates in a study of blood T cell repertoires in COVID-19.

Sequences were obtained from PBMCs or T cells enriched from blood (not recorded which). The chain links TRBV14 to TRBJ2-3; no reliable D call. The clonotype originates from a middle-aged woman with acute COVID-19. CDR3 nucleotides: TGTGCCAGCAGCCAAGGTAGAGCACCTAGAACAGATACGCAGTATTTT. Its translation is CASSQGRAPRTDTQYF.